This T cell receptor beta chain was sequenced during a study of cytomegalovirus exposure and HLA in healthy donors. Study information: Some 80 million unique TCR sequences came from HLA-typed donors in an early release.

Germline lookup yields CDR1 SEHNR and CDR2 FQNEAQ (reference sequence). This CDR3 is built from 14 residues. V shed 5 bases, J shed 0 bases, and the junction held 2 bases outside the gene matches. Points from the study as a whole: Follow-up analysis found HLA locus-dependent TCR association rates, highest for DRB1 and lowest for HLA-C. Cytomegalovirus-associated TCR beta chains were listed, numbering under 200. In an earlier analysis, productive rearrangement rates for most beta V segments clustered near 87% or 30%.

This clone appeared once. Its antigen is as yet unknown. 60 Vbeta and 13 Jbeta primers were used in PCR. Assay used: immunoSEQ multiplex PCR; TCRdb lists only in-frame clones, some missing. The sample consists of around 130,000 clones, approximately 80% of them appearing once. The sequenced material came from PBMCs. The V gene is TRBV7-9, the J gene TRBJ2-3; 7 bases align to TRBD2. This clonotype was sampled from a middle-aged man in good health and CMV-seronegative. CDR3 coding DNA: TGTGCCAGCAGCCGAGCGGGGAGCACAGATACGCAGTATTTT. Encoded protein: CASSRAGSTDTQYF.